Given below is one TCR beta chain in context. This sample is part of a study of shared T cell receptors in the human thymus. Using immunoSEQ multiplex PCR, the repertoire was profiled, and TCRdb retains in-frame clones only, with some absent. Among some 700,000 clones listed, around nine tenths were seen once. Germline V lookup: CDR1 SEHNR, CDR2 FQNEAQ (reference sequence). Trimming shortened V by 2 bases and J by 2 bases, and 10 bases separated the two germline ends. This CDR3 contains 14 residues. These data also formed part of another study, on human thymus T cells. Turning to that study: Corrective cardiac operations yielded the resected thymus tissue.

The gene calls are TRBV7-9 and TRBJ2-7; D is unresolved. Source material: thymocytes. This clonotype was obtained from a boy in the first two years of life with a congenital heart defect. The CDR3 DNA follows: TGTGCCAGCAGCTTAAGAGACTCAACCTACGAGCAGTACTTC. Amino acids: CASSLRDSTYEQYF.